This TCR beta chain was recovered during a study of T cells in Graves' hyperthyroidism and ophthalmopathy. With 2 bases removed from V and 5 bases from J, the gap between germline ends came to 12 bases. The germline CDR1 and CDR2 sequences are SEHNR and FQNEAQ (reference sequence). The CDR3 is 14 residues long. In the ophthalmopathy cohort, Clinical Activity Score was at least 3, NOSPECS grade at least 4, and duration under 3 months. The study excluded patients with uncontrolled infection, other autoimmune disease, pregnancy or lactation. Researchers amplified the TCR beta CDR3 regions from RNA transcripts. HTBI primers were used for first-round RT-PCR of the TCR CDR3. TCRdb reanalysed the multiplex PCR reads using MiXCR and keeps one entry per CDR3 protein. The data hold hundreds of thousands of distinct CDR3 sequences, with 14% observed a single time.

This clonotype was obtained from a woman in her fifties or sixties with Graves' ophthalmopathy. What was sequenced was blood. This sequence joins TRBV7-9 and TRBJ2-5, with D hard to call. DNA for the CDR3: TGTGCCAGCAGCTTAATTATCCAGAGGGAGACCCAGTACTTC. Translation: CASSLIIQRETQYF. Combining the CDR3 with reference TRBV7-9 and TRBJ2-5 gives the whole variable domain DTGVSQNPRHKITKRGQNVTFRCDPISEHNRLYWYRQTLGQGPEFLTYFQNEAQLEKSRLLSDRFSAERPKGSFSTLEIQRTEQGDSAMYLCASSLIIQRETQYFGPGTRLLVL.